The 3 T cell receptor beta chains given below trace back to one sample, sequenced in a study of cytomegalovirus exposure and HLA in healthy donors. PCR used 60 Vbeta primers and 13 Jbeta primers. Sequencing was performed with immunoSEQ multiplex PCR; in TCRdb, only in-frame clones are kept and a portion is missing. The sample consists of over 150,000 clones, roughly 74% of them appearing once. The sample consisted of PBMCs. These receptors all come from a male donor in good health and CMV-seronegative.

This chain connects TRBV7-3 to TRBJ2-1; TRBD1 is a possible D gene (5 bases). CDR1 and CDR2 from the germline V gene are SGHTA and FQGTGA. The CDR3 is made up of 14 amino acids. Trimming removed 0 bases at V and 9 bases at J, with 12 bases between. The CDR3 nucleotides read TGTGCCAGCAGCTTAACAGGGGTCGTGGGTGAGCAGTTCTTC. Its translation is CASSLTGVVGEQFF.

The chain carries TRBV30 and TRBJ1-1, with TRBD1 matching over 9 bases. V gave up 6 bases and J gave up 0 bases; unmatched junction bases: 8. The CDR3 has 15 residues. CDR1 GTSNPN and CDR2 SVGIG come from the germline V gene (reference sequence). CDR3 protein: CACPRDRVLNTEAFF. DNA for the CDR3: TGTGCCTGCCCCCGGGACAGGGTATTGAACACTGAAGCTTTCTTT.

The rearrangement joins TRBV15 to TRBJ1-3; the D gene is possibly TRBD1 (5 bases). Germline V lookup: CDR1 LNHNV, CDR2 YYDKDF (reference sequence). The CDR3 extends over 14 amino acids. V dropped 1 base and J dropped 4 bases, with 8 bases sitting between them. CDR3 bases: TGTGCCACCAGCAGAGTAGGGGCCGGAAACACCATATATTTT. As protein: CATSRVGAGNTIYF. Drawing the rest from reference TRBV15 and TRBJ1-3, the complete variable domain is DAMVIQNPRYQVTQFGKPVTLSCSQTLNHNVMYWYQQKSSQAPKLLFHYYDKDFNNEADTPDNFQSRRPNTSFCFLDIRSPGLGDTAMYLCATSRVGAGNTIYFGEGSWLTVV.